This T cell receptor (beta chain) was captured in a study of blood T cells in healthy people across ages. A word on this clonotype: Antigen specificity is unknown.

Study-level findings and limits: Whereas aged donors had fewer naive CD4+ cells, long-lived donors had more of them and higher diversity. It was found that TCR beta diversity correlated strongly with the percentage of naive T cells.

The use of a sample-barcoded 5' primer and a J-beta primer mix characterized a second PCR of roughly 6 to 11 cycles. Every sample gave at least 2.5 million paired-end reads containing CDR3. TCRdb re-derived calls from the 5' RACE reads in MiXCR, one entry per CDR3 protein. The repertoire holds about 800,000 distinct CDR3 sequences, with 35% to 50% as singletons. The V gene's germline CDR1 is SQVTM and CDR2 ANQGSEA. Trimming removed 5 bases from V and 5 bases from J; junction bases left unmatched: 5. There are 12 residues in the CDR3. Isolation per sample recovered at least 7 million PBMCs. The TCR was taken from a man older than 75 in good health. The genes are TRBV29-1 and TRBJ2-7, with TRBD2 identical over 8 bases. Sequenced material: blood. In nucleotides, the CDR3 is TGCAGCGTTATGGTCGGGAGGGACGAGCAGTACTTC. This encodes CSVMVGRDEQYF.